The source of this T cell receptor (beta chain) is a study of blood T cell repertoires in COVID-19. Study background: The United States, Italy and Spain were the sources of the acute and convalescent COVID-19 samples. In each case, the material was cDNA or gDNA derived from T cells, B-cell-depleted T cells, or PBMCs.

Per the study methods: Counts of nucleated cells, estimated from reference gene primer amplification, were obtained. Sequencing used immunoSEQ multiplex PCR; TCRdb keeps in-frame clones, though not all of them. V, J and clone size are taken as reported in that table, and D and trimming were inferred from the DNA itself. The sample yields approximately 58,000 clones, 84% seen once. CDR1 is MNHEY and CDR2 is SMNVEV in the germline V gene (reference sequence). Trimming removed 0 bases at V and 6 bases at J, with 6 bases between. CDR3 length equals 13 residues. The sample comprised peripheral blood. This TCR came from a woman in her sixties with acute or convalescent COVID-19. This chain connects TRBV27 to TRBJ1-5; D uncertain. The CDR3 is CASSLSPGQPQHF. The CDR3 nucleotides read TGTGCCAGCAGTTTATCCCCCGGTCAGCCCCAGCATTTT.